The clone carrying this T cell receptor beta chain was picked up many times. Its antigen is not identified. This sample stems from a study of T-cell reconstitution after alpha-beta-depleted transplantation in children. The study, taken as a whole, reports: At the one-year point after transplant, T-cell counts and TCRbeta diversity were found to come mostly from T cells that had been newly produced. About two months after transplant, alpha-beta T cells reportedly came from several hundred expanded graft clones. Certain patients had high TCRbeta diversity at day 60, and it came from recipient T cells and thymic progenitors that survived.

The authors prepared the TCRbeta library with unique molecular identifiers. From the PCR reads, TCRdb called clonotypes with MiXCR, one entry per CDR3 protein. This sample has hundreds of thousands of distinct CDR3 sequences, with around 7.1% found just once. Deletions cut 4 bases from V and 1 base from J, with 23 bases between. The CDR3 runs 18 residues. Germline V CDR1 and CDR2: MDHEN, SYDVKM. This receptor was taken from a female patient between 2 and 15 years old who had a stem cell transplant for Fanconi anemia, so the T cells may come from the graft donor. Sequencing used peripheral blood, obtained 360 days after TCRalphabeta/CD19-depleted stem cell transplant. This chain joins TRBV28 and TRBJ2-7, with D perhaps being TRBD1 or TRBD2 (5 bases each). The chain's CDR3 is CASSSYFLRDGQSYEQYF. The CDR3 region has the DNA TGTGCCAGCAGTTCCTACTTTTTACGGGACGGCCAATCCTACGAGCAGTACTTC.